A single sample gave rise to the 2 T cell receptor beta chains below, sequenced in a study. MiXCR, applied by TCRdb to the RT-PCR reads, yields one record per CDR3 protein. There are around 700,000 distinct CDR3 sequences in the sample; more than 13% occur only once, and about 3.9% lies in the top ten. The sample was memory CD4+ T cells from blood. The receptors shown here come from a female donor in good health, serving as a healthy control.

The CDR3 sequence: CSARDMGSQETQYF. The CDR3 region has the DNA TGCAGTGCTAGAGATATGGGGTCCCAAGAGACCCAGTACTTC. The V call is TRBV20-1, the J call TRBJ2-5, with D unresolved. The germline V gene encodes CDR1 DFQATT and CDR2 SNEGSKA (reference sequence). The CDR3 has 14 residues. V shed 0 bases and J shed 1 base, with 9 bases lying between them.

The rearrangement links TRBV30 to TRBJ2-1; 9 nucleotides agree with TRBD2. Trimming took 2 bases from V and 7 from J; bases not matched to a gene: 0. CDR1 is GTSNPN and CDR2 is SVGIG in the germline V gene (reference sequence). The CDR3 runs to 12 residues. Here the CDR3 reads CAWSSGRNEQFF. The CDR3 coding sequence is TGTGCCTGGAGTAGCGGGAGGAATGAGCAGTTCTTC.